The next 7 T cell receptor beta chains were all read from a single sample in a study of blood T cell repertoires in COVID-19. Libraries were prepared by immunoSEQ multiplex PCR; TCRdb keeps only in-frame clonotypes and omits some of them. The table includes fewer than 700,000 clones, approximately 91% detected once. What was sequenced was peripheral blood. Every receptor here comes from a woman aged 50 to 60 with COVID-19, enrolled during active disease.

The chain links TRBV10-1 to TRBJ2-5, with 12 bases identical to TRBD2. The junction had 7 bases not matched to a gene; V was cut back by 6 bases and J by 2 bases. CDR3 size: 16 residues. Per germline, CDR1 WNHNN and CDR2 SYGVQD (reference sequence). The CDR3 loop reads CASSPGLAGLQETQYF. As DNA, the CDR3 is TGCGCCAGCAGCCCCGGACTAGCGGGACTGCAAGAGACCCAGTACTTC.

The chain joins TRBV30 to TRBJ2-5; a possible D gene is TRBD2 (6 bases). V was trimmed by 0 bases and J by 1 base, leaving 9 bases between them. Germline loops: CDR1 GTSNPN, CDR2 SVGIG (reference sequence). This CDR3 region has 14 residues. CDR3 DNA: TGTGCCTGGAGTGTAGTAGCGGTCCAAGAGACCCAGTACTTC. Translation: CAWSVVAVQETQYF. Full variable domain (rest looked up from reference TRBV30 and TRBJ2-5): SQTIHQWPATLVQPVGSPLSLECTVEGTSNPNLYWYRQAAGRGLQLLFYSVGIGQISSEVPQNLSASRPQDRQFILSSKKLLLSDSGFYLCAWSVVAVQETQYFGPGTRLLVL.

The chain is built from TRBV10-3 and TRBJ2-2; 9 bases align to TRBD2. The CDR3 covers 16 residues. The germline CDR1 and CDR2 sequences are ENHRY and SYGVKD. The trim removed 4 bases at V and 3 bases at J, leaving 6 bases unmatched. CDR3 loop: CAISVQTSGHTGELFF. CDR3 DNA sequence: TGTGCCATCAGTGTGCAGACTAGCGGTCACACCGGGGAGCTGTTTTTT.

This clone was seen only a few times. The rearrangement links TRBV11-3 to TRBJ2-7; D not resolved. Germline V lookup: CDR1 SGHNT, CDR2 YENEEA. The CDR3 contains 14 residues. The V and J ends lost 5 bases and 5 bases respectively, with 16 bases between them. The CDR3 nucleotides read TGTGCCAGCAGCCCCTCGATGGAGTGGAACGAGCAGTACTTC. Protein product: CASSPSMEWNEQYF.

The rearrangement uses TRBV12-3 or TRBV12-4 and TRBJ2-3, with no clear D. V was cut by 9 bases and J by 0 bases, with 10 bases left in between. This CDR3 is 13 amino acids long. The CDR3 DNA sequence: TGTGCCAGTCACAGCTCTAGCACAGATACGCAGTATTTT. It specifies CASHSSSTDTQYF.

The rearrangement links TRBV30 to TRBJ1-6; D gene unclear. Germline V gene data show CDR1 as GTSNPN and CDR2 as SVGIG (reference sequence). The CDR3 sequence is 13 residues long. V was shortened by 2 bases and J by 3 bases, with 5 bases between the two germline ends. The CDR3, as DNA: TGTGCCTGGAGTTACAACTATAATTCACCCCTCCACTTT. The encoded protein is CAWSYNYNSPLHF. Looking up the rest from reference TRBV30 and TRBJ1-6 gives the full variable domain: SQTIHQWPATLVQPVGSPLSLECTVEGTSNPNLYWYRQAAGRGLQLLFYSVGIGQISSEVPQNLSASRPQDRQFILSSKKLLLSDSGFYLCAWSYNYNSPLHFGNGTRLTVT.

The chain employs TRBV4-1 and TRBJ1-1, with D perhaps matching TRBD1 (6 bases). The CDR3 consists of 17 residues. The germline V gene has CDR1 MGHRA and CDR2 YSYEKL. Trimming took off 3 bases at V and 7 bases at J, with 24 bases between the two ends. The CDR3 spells CASSHLAGTPALLEAFF. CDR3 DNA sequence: TGCGCCAGCAGCCATCTCGCCGGGACACCCGCACTTCTTGAAGCTTTCTTT.